The sample holds many counts of the clone carrying this TCR beta chain. The antigen remains unidentified. Time point denoted: persistent/refractory GD, antithyroid drugs over 5 years with positive TRAb. PBMCs provided the RNA from which the TCR library was made. It was an endocrinology department in Xi'an, China, that provided the patients. The sample belongs to a study of regulatory T cells in long-lasting Graves disease. Researchers made TCR beta libraries by using iRepertoire HTBI primers and running Arm-PCR on CDR3 regions. TCRdb re-analysed the multiplex PCR reads in MiXCR, keeping a single row per CDR3 protein. Of roughly 400,000 distinct CDR3 sequences listed, less than 25% were seen once; the top ten hold 20%. Study-wide results and limits: Accuracy was possibly reduced by small sample size. TRBV28 was favored in persistent disease, as were TRBJ1-2 and TRBJ2-5.

V shed 6 bases and J 4 bases; nucleotides not matched to a gene: 7. This CDR3 contains 15 residues. The germline gives CDR1 SNHLY, CDR2 FYNNEI. This chain links TRBV2 with TRBJ1-5, with TRBD1 matching 9 bases. The starting material was peripheral blood mononuclear cells (PBMCs), obtained when the disease was refractory, from a patient treated with antithyroid drugs. This sequence was found in a female donor with Graves disease. The CDR3 DNA reads TGTGCCAGCAGATTCGGGACAGGGTCGAATCAGCCCCAGCATTTT. It translates to CASRFGTGSNQPQHF. Full variable domain (missing parts from reference TRBV2 and TRBJ1-5): EPEVTQTPSHQVTQMGQEVILRCVPISNHLYFYWYRQILGQKVEFLVSFYNNEISEKSEIFDDQFSVERPDGSNFTLKIRSTKLEDSAMYFCASRFGTGSNQPQHFGDGTRLSIL.